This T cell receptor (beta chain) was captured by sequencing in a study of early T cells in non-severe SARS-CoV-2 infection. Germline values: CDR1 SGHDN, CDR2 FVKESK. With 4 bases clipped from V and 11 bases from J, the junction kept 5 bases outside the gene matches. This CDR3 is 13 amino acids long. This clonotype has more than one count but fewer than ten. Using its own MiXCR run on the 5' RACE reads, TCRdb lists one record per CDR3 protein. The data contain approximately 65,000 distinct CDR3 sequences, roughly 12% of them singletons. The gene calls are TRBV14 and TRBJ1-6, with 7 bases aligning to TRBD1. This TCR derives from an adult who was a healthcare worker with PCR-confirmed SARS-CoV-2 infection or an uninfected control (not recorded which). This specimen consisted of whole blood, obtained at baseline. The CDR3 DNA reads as TGTGCCAGCAGCCCGACAGGGTATACACCCCTCCACTTT. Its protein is CASSPTGYTPLHF.